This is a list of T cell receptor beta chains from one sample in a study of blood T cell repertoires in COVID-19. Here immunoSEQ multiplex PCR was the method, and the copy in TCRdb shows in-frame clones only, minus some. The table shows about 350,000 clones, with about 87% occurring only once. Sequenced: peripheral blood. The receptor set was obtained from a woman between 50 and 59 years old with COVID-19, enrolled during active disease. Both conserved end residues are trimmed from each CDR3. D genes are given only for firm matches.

CDR3 protein: ASSLLASANTGELF
D gene: NA
V gene: TRBV18
J gene: TRBJ2-2

CDR3 protein: ASSLTSGRATYEQY
D gene: TRBD2
V gene: TRBV28
J gene: TRBJ2-7

CDR3 protein: ASSKLERGNYGYT
D gene: NA
V gene: TRBV21-1
J gene: TRBJ1-2

CDR3 protein: ASSWGPGQKMLNQPQH
D gene: TRBD1
V gene: TRBV11-2
J gene: TRBJ1-5

CDR3 protein: ATSDIGTANTEAF
D gene: TRBD1
V gene: TRBV24-1
J gene: TRBJ1-1

CDR3 protein: ASSHRDRVGNEQF
D gene: TRBD1
V gene: TRBV5-4
J gene: TRBJ2-1

CDR3 protein: ASSYTGTGGYEQY
D gene: TRBD1
V gene: TRBV6-5
J gene: TRBJ2-7

CDR3 protein: ASSLSNRRWGPKDTQY
D gene: NA
V gene: TRBV27
J gene: TRBJ2-3

CDR3 protein: SAPSTSRGGGYT
D gene: NA
V gene: TRBV29-1
J gene: TRBJ1-2

CDR3 protein: ASSLRPGGNSPLH
D gene: TRBD1
V gene: TRBV5-6
J gene: TRBJ1-6

CDR3 protein: ASSLIFRTPGNTIY
D gene: NA
V gene: TRBV7-2
J gene: TRBJ1-3

CDR3 protein: ASSLPAGGRFLSYNEQF
D gene: TRBD2
V gene: TRBV7-8
J gene: TRBJ2-1

CDR3 protein: ASSVGTSSLPQY
D gene: TRBD2
V gene: TRBV9
J gene: TRBJ2-5

CDR3 protein: ASSEGSRGSNQPQH
D gene: NA
V gene: TRBV6-1
J gene: TRBJ1-5

CDR3 protein: ASSESRASGTYEQY
D gene: TRBD2
V gene: TRBV6-1
J gene: TRBJ2-7

CDR3 protein: AIKAGELAGYNEQF
D gene: TRBD2
V gene: TRBV10-3
J gene: TRBJ2-1

CDR3 protein: ASSAGTSRNTIY
D gene: NA
V gene: TRBV9
J gene: TRBJ1-3

CDR3 protein: ASSLLPETGPMNTEAF
D gene: NA
V gene: TRBV7-8
J gene: TRBJ1-1

CDR3 protein: ASRVTHGETQY
D gene: NA
V gene: TRBV6-5
J gene: TRBJ2-5

CDR3 protein: ASSVRDRSSNTGELF
D gene: NA
V gene: TRBV9
J gene: TRBJ2-2

CDR3 protein: ASSQTGQFNEKLF
D gene: TRBD1
V gene: TRBV4-3
J gene: TRBJ1-4

CDR3 protein: ASSGTGTGGVSNYGYT
D gene: TRBD1
V gene: TRBV6-1
J gene: TRBJ1-2

CDR3 protein: ASSSGQGSFAGELF
D gene: TRBD1
V gene: TRBV7-2
J gene: TRBJ2-2

CDR3 protein: ASSPFDRVYYGYT
D gene: TRBD1
V gene: TRBV2
J gene: TRBJ1-2

CDR3 protein: ASSWQGLNTEAF
D gene: NA
V gene: TRBV5-6
J gene: TRBJ1-1

CDR3 protein: ASSYSGQGSDTQY
D gene: TRBD1
V gene: TRBV6-5
J gene: TRBJ2-3

CDR3 protein: ASSLGAGTGANVLT
D gene: TRBD2
V gene: TRBV7-2
J gene: TRBJ2-6

CDR3 protein: ASSVGAHNEQF
D gene: NA
V gene: TRBV9
J gene: TRBJ2-1